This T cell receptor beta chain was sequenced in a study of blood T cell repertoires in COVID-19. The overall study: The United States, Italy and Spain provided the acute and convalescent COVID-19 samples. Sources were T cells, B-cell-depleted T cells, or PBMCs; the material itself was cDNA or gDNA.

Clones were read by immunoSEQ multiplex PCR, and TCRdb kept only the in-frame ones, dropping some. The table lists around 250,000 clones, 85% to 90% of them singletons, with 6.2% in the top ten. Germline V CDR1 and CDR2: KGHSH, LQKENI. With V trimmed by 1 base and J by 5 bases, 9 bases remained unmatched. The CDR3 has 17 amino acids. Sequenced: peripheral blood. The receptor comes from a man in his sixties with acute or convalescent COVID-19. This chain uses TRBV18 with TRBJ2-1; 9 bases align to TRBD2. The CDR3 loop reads CASSPRLVAGVHNEQFF. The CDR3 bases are TGTGCCAGCTCACCACGGTTGGTAGCGGGAGTTCACAATGAGCAGTTCTTC.